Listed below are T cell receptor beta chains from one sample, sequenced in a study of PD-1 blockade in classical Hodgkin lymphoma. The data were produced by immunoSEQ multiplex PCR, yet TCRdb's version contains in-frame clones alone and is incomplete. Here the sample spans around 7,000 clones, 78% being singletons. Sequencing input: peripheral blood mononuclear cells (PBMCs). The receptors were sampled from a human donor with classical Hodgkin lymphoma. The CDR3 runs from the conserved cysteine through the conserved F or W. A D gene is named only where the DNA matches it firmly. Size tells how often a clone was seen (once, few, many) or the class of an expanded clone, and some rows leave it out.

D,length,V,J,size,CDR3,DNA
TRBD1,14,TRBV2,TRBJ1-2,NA,CASSSTRDSYGYTF,TGTGCCAGCAGTAGCACGCGGGACAGCTATGGCTACACCTTC
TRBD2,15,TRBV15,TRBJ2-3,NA,CATSSLAGATDTQYF,TGTGCCACCAGCAGCCTAGCGGGAGCCACAGATACGCAGTATTTT
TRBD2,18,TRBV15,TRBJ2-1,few,CATSRDRELAGAYNEQFF,TGTGCCACCAGCAGAGATCGGGAACTAGCGGGGGCCTACAATGAGCAGTTCTTC
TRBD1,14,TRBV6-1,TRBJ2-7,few,CASNRQGSGYEQYF,TGTGCCAGCAACCGACAGGGAAGTGGGTACGAGCAGTACTTC
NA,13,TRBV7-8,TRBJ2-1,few,CASSSDRYNEQFF,TGTGCCAGCAGCTCGGACCGCTACAATGAGCAGTTCTTC
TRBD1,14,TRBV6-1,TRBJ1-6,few,CASRGTGASLPLHF,TGTGCCAGCAGGGGGACAGGGGCCTCTCTACCCCTCCACTTT
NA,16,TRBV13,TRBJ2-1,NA,CASRQTGAETYNEQFF,TGTGCCAGCAGACAAACCGGGGCAGAGACCTACAATGAGCAGTTCTTC
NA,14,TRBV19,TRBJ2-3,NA,CASTDPTDTDTQYF,TGTGCCAGTACCGATCCGACAGACACAGATACGCAGTATTTT
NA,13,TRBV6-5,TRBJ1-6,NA,CASRAVTVSPLHF,TGTGCCAGCAGGGCGGTCACCGTTTCACCCCTCCACTTT
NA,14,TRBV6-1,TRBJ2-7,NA,CASSEGGGTKEQYF,TGTGCCAGCAGTGAAGGGGGGGGGACAAAAGAGCAGTACTTC
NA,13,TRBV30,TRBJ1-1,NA,CAWSVMGGTEAFF,TGTGCCTGGAGTGTAATGGGGGGGACTGAAGCTTTCTTT
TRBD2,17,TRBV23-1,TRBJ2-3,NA,CASSHPLAGREKNTQYF,TGCGCCAGCAGTCATCCTCTAGCGGGGAGGGAAAAAAATACGCAGTATTTT
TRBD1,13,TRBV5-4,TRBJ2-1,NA,CASSLDRGDEQFF,TGTGCCAGCAGCTTGGACAGGGGCGATGAGCAGTTCTTC
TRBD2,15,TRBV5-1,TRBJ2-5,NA,CASSSGTSAQETQYF,TGCGCCAGCAGCTCTGGGACTAGCGCACAAGAGACCCAGTACTTC
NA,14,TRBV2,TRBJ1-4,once,CASGLDSPNEKLFF,TGTGCCAGCGGCTTGGACAGCCCGAATGAAAAACTGTTTTTT
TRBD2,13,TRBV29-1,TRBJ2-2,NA,CSGLAENTGELFF,TGCAGCGGACTAGCCGAGAACACCGGGGAGCTGTTTTTT
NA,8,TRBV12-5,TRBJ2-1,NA,CASVTQFF,TGTGCTAGTGTTACTCAGTTCTTC
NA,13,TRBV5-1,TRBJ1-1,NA,CASSLDPGAEAFF,TGCGCCAGCAGCTTAGATCCTGGGGCTGAAGCTTTCTTT
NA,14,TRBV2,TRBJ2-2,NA,CASQDGANTGELFF,TGTGCCAGCCAGGACGGGGCGAACACCGGGGAGCTGTTTTTT
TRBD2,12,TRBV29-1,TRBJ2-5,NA,CSVGLAGETQYF,TGCAGCGTTGGTTTAGCGGGAGAGACCCAGTACTTC
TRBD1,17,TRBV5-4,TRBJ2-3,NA,CASSLFRDRVRSDTQYF,TGTGCCAGCAGCTTGTTCCGGGACAGGGTGAGATCAGATACGCAGTATTTT
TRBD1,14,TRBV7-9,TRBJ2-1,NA,CASSSLQGAVEQFF,TGTGCCAGCAGCTCCCTCCAGGGGGCAGTTGAGCAGTTCTTC
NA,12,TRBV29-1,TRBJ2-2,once,CSASRESGELFF,TGCAGCGCCAGCAGGGAATCAGGGGAGCTGTTTTTT
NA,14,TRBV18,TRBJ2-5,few,CASSPSERPETQYF,TGTGCCAGCTCACCTTCGGAGAGGCCAGAGACCCAGTACTTC
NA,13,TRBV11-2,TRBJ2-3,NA,CASSSGVTDTQYF,TGTGCCAGCAGCTCAGGGGTTACGGATACGCAGTATTTT
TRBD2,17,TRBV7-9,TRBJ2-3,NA,CASSLGLAGVSTDTQYF,TGTGCCAGCAGCTTAGGACTAGCGGGGGTTAGCACAGATACGCAGTATTTT
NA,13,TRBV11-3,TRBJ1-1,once,CASSQVSGTEAFF,TGTGCCAGCAGTCAGGTGTCGGGCACTGAAGCTTTCTTT
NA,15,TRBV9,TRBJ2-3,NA,CASTPRDSSTDTQYF,TGTGCCAGCACCCCCAGGGATTCTAGCACAGATACGCAGTATTTT
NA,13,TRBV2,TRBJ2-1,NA,CASSTGLHNEQFF,TGTGCCAGCAGTACGGGACTCCACAATGAGCAGTTCTTC
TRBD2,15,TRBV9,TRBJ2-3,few,CASSPLGGGPSGQYF,TGTGCCAGCAGCCCTTTGGGCGGGGGGCCCTCCGGGCAGTATTTT
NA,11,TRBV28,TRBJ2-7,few,CASTESYEQYF,TGTGCCAGCACGGAGTCCTACGAGCAGTACTTC
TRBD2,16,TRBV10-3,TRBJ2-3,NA,CAISGVTSGGKDTQYF,TGTGCCATCAGTGGGGTGACTAGCGGGGGTAAAGATACGCAGTATTTT
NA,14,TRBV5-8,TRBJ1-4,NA,CASSSLGSNEKLFF,TGCGCCAGCAGCTCGTTGGGGTCTAATGAAAAACTGTTTTTT
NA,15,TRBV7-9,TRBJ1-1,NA,CASSLTPVVGTEAFF,TGTGCCAGCAGCTTAACCCCGGTGGTTGGCACTGAAGCTTTCTTT
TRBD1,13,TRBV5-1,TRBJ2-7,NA,CASSSGGSYEQYF,TGCGCCAGCAGCTCAGGGGGCTCCTACGAGCAGTACTTC
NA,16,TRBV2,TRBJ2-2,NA,CASSEDGQYGSGELFF,TGTGCCAGCAGTGAAGATGGGCAGTACGGGTCCGGGGAGCTGTTTTTT
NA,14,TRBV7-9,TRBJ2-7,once,CASSLRGGAAEQYF,TGTGCCAGCAGCTTACGTGGGGGGGCAGCAGAGCAGTACTTC
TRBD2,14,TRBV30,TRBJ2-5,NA,CALKTGRGQETQYF,TGTGCCTTAAAGACCGGGAGGGGGCAAGAGACCCAGTACTTC
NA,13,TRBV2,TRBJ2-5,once,CASNREKEETQYF,TGTGCCAGCAATCGGGAAAAGGAAGAGACCCAGTACTTC
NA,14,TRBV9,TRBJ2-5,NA,CASSRDSSMETQYF,TGTGCCAGCAGCCGGGACTCTAGCATGGAGACCCAGTACTTC
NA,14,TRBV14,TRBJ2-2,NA,CASSQFEGTGELFF,TGTGCCAGCAGCCAATTTGAGGGCACCGGGGAGCTGTTTTTT
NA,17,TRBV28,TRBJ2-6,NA,CASSLLSTSSGANVLTF,TGTGCCAGCAGTTTACTATCTACCTCCTCTGGGGCCAACGTCCTGACTTTC
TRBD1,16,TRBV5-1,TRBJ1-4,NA,CASSSSPGTVNEKLFF,TGCGCCAGCAGCTCGTCCCCCGGGACAGTCAATGAAAAACTGTTTTTT
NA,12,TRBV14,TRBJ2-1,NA,CASSQEVGPQFF,TGTGCCAGCAGCCAAGAAGTGGGGCCACAGTTCTTC
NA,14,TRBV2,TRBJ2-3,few,CASVLVRGPDTQYF,TGTGCCAGTGTTTTAGTAAGGGGTCCAGATACGCAGTATTTT
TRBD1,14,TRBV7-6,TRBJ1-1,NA,CASSLDRVGTEAFF,TGTGCCAGCAGCCTCGACAGGGTGGGGACTGAAGCTTTCTTT
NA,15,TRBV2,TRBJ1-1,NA,CASSEASALNTEAFF,TGTGCCAGCAGTGAAGCGTCAGCATTGAACACTGAAGCTTTCTTT
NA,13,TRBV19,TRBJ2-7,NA,CASSLGHINEQYF,TGTGCCAGTAGTTTGGGCCATATCAACGAGCAGTACTTC
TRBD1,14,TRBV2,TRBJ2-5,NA,CASSDGTGKETQYF,TGTGCCAGCAGTGACGGGACAGGGAAAGAGACCCAGTACTTC
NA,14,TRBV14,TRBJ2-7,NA,CASSHRTLSYEQYF,TGTGCCAGCAGCCATAGGACCCTCTCCTACGAGCAGTACTTC
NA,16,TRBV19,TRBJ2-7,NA,CASSLAGSEILGEQYF,TGTGCCAGTAGCCTTGCCGGGTCAGAGATTTTAGGTGAGCAGTACTTC
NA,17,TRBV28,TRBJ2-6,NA,CASNRGQGSEGANVLTF,TGTGCCAGCAACCGAGGGCAGGGTAGTGAGGGGGCCAACGTCCTGACTTTC
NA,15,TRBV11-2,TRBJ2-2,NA,CASSLRGSNTGELFF,TGTGCCAGCAGCTTGAGGGGGTCGAACACCGGGGAGCTGTTTTTT
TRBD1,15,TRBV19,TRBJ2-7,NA,CASSMKQGISYEQYF,TGTGCCAGTAGTATGAAACAGGGGATAAGTTACGAGCAGTACTTC
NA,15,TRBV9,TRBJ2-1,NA,CASSVSGTVGNEQFF,TGTGCCAGCAGCGTATCTGGGACCGTGGGTAATGAGCAGTTCTTC
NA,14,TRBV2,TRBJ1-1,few,CASSETGAVTEAFF,TGTGCCAGCAGTGAGACAGGAGCGGTTACTGAAGCTTTCTTT
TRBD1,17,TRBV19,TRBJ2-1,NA,CASSRDSGGASYNEQFF,TGTGCCAGTAGTAGGGACAGCGGAGGAGCCTCCTACAATGAGCAGTTCTTC
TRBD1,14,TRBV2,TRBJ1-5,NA,CASRGTGGNQPQHF,TGTGCCAGCAGAGGGACAGGGGGCAATCAGCCCCAGCATTTT